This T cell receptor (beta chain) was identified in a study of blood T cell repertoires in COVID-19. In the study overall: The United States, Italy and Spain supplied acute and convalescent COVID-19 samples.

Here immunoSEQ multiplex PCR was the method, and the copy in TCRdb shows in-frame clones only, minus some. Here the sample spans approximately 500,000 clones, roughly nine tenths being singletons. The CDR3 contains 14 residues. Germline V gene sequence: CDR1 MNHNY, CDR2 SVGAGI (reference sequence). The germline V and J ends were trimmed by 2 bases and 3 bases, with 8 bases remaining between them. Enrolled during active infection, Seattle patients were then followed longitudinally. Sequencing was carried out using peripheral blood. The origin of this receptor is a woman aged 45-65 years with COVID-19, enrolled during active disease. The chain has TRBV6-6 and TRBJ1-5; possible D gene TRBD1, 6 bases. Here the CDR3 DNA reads TGTGCCAGCAGTTACGACAGGTACAATCAGCCCCAGCATTTT. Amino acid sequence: CASSYDRYNQPQHF.